These 29 T cell receptor beta chains came from one sample sequenced in a study of blood T cell repertoires in COVID-19. TCRdb keeps only in-frame clones here, not all; method: immunoSEQ multiplex PCR. The repertoire has under 200,000 clones, 70% to 90% of them found once; the top ten carry over 9.5%. Sequenced sample: peripheral blood. These TCRs come from a woman aged 55 to 70 with COVID-19, enrolled during active disease.

V and J are TRBV11-3 and TRBJ1-4, with D uncertain. The V end was cut by 1 base, the J end by 1 base, with 7 bases between. Germline V gene lookup returns CDR1 SGHNT and CDR2 YENEEA. This CDR3 has 15 residues. The CDR3 coding sequence is TGTGCCAGCAGCTTAGGGGCCGGAACTAATGAAAAACTGTTTTTT. Translated, it gives CASSLGAGTNEKLFF.

This sequence joins TRBV18 and TRBJ2-7, with 14 bases that match TRBD2. CDR3 length equals 15 residues. The V gene's germline CDR1 is KGHSH and CDR2 LQKENI. The V and J ends lost 3 bases and 7 bases, in that order; junction bases with no gene match: 5. The CDR3 DNA reads TGTGCCAGCTCACCGGGACTAGCGGGAGTAGGGGAGCAGTACTTC. It yields the protein CASSPGLAGVGEQYF.

The genes are TRBV5-5 and TRBJ1-1; 7 nucleotides match TRBD1. J lost 6 bases, V lost 0 bases, and 5 bases had no gene match. The CDR3 loop spans 14 amino acids. Germline V lookup: CDR1 SGHKS, CDR2 YYEKEE (reference sequence). This chain's CDR3 is CASSLGQGGSEAFF. The CDR3 DNA reads as TGTGCCAGCAGCTTGGGACAGGGAGGCTCTGAAGCTTTCTTT.

V and J are TRBV2 and TRBJ2-1, with TRBD2 matching over 7 bases. Germline CDR1 is SNHLY and CDR2 is FYNNEI. This CDR3 is built from 12 residues. The V gene end was trimmed by 8 bases and the J gene end by 4 bases; junction bases not matched to a gene: 2. CDR3 sequence (DNA): TGTGCCAGCGGGGAGGGATACAATGAGCAGTTCTTC. Encoded protein: CASGEGYNEQFF.

The chain joins TRBV5-1 to TRBJ1-2, with 7 bases fitting TRBD1. From germline, CDR1 is SGHRS and CDR2 YFSETQ. The CDR3 runs to 13 residues. V shed 3 bases, J shed 7 bases, and the junction held 6 bases outside the gene matches. CDR3 protein: CASSWDSLVGYTF. DNA of the CDR3: TGCGCCAGCAGCTGGGACAGCTTAGTTGGCTACACCTTC.

The V gene is TRBV15, the J gene TRBJ1-1; TRBD1 is a possible D gene (5 bases). V was pared by 7 bases and J by 5 bases, with 20 bases between. Germline CDR1 is LNHNV and CDR2 is YYDKDF (reference sequence). The CDR3 length is 15 residues. For the CDR3, the DNA is TGTGCCACCAAAGATCCCCAGGGAGGAGAGACTGAAGCTTTCTTT. This codes for CATKDPQGGETEAFF.

The rearrangement uses TRBV7-2 and TRBJ1-4, with D unresolved. Trimming left V 1 base short and J 8 bases short, with 8 bases between. Per the germline V gene, CDR1 is SGHTA and CDR2 is FQGNSA. The CDR3 sequence is 13 residues long. As DNA, the CDR3 is TGTGCCAGCAGCTTAGGGTGGGAGGAAAAACTGTTTTTT. Translated, it gives CASSLGWEEKLFF.

The J gene is TRBJ1-2, the V gene TRBV6-7; the match to TRBD1 covers 8 bases. TRBV6-7 is classed as an ORF, of uncertain function. This CDR3 region has 16 residues. The trim removed 10 bases at V and 4 bases at J, leaving 17 bases unmatched. Written as DNA, the CDR3 is TGTGCCAATCCTCCGGGACAGGATGAGGTGGGCTATGGCTACACCTTC. Its protein product is CANPPGQDEVGYGYTF.

CDR3 coding DNA: TGCGCCAGCAGCCAAGATTCAGTCTTAAATCAGCCCCAGCATTTT. Protein: CASSQDSVLNQPQHF. The rearrangement links TRBV4-3 to TRBJ1-5; D remains unclear. The CDR3 spans 15 residues. Trimming removed 0 bases at V and 4 bases at J, with 10 bases between. Germline CDR1 LGHNA, CDR2 YSLEER.

The chain recombines TRBV6-6 with TRBJ2-7; 7 bases match TRBD1. Trimming removed 6 bases from V and 5 bases from J; junction bases left unmatched: 10. The CDR3 runs to 14 residues. Germline V lookup: CDR1 MNHNY, CDR2 SVGAGI (reference sequence). CDR3 amino acids: CASRSGTESHEQYF. The CDR3 DNA reads as TGTGCCAGCAGATCCGGGACAGAGTCCCACGAGCAGTACTTC.

The V gene is TRBV4-2, the J gene TRBJ2-7; D may be TRBD2 (6 bases). V lost 1 base and J 0 bases, leaving 10 bases between the germline ends. CDR1 LGHNA and CDR2 YNFKEQ come from the germline V gene. The CDR3 spans 15 residues. The CDR3 region is CASSQAPGASYEQYF. CDR3 nucleotides: TGTGCCAGCAGCCAAGCTCCGGGAGCCTCCTACGAGCAGTACTTC.

The chain recombines TRBV7-2 with TRBJ2-7; 8 bases match TRBD1. J lost 1 base, V lost 3 bases, and 8 bases had no gene match. The germline V gene has CDR1 SGHTA and CDR2 FQGNSA. The CDR3 runs 16 residues. For the CDR3, the DNA is TGTGCCAGCAGCTTCGACAGGGGCGATTTATCCTACGAGCAGTACTTC. Its translation is CASSFDRGDLSYEQYF.

J is TRBJ1-5 and V is TRBV5-8, with D unclear. This CDR3 has 13 residues. The germline V gene encodes CDR1 SGHTS and CDR2 YDEGEE. V lost 0 bases and J lost 3, with 4 bases in between. The CDR3 is CASSLEPNQPQHF. CDR3 nucleotides: TGTGCCAGCAGCTTGGAGCCCAATCAGCCCCAGCATTTT.

This clone has just one count. The rearrangement joins TRBV5-6 to TRBJ1-6; 7 positions agree with TRBD1. CDR3 size: 16 residues. CDR1 and CDR2 from the germline V gene are SGHDT and YYEEEE. Trimming removed 4 bases from V and 6 bases from J; junction bases left unmatched: 10. CDR3 loop: CASSPRWGQFNSPLHF. CDR3 coding DNA: TGTGCCAGCAGCCCCCGGTGGGGACAGTTTAATTCACCCCTCCACTTT.

The chain is built from TRBV7-9 and TRBJ2-7; D unresolved. The V gene lost 1 base and the J gene lost 1 base, with 5 bases spanning the gap. The germline CDR1 and CDR2 sequences are SEHNR and FQNEAQ (reference sequence). The CDR3 sequence is 13 residues long. The CDR3 reads CASSLDGSYEQYF. The CDR3 region has the DNA TGTGCCAGCAGCTTAGACGGTTCCTACGAGCAGTACTTC.

This chain links TRBV5-1 with TRBJ1-6; TRBD1 matches 7 bases. Germline V gene data show CDR1 as SGHRS and CDR2 as YFSETQ. This CDR3 spans 20 amino acids. The V and J ends lost 0 bases and 5 bases, in that order; junction bases with no gene match: 17. CDR3 DNA: TGCGCCAGCAGCTTGGCCTATGACAGGGTTATTGTCGGCGATAATTCACCCCTCCACTTT. Translating it yields CASSLAYDRVIVGDNSPLHF. The whole variable domain, filled in from reference TRBV5-1 and TRBJ1-6, reads KAGVTQTPRYLIKTRGQQVTLSCSPISGHRSVSWYQQTPGQGLQFLFEYFSETQRNKGNFPGRFSGRQFSNSRSEMNVSTLELGDSALYLCASSLAYDRVIVGDNSPLHFGNGTRLTVT.

A single count supports this clone. The chain employs TRBV14 and TRBJ2-2; 10 positions match TRBD1. This CDR3 region has 16 residues. J lost 3 bases, V lost 3 bases, and 4 bases had no gene match. Germline values: CDR1 SGHDN, CDR2 FVKESK. The CDR3 reads CASSHLGQGDTGELFF. In nucleotides, the CDR3 is TGTGCCAGCAGCCACCTCGGACAGGGGGACACCGGGGAGCTGTTTTTT.

The rearrangement uses TRBV6-5 and TRBJ1-2, with D possibly TRBD1 on 6 matching bases. The length of the CDR3 is 12 residues. The V gene's germline CDR1 is MNHEY and CDR2 SVGAGI. Deletions cut 2 bases from V and 9 bases from J, with 10 bases between. CDR3 sequence (DNA): TGTGCCAGCAGTTACACGCAGGGGCGCTACACCTTC. Protein: CASSYTQGRYTF.

The gene calls are TRBV7-6 and TRBJ2-2; D remains unclear. V lost 5 bases and J 6 bases, leaving 10 bases between the germline ends. The CDR3 is 13 residues long. Germline V gene data show CDR1 as SGHVS and CDR2 as FNYEAQ. The DNA for the CDR3 is TGTGCCAGCAGCCCTCGGGTTGCCGGGGAGCTGTTTTTT. Translation: CASSPRVAGELFF.

This chain joins TRBV13 and TRBJ2-5, with TRBD2 matching over 9 bases. The CDR3 covers 15 residues. Germline V gives CDR1 PRHDT, CDR2 FYEKMQ (reference sequence). V lost 4 bases, J lost 5 bases, and 8 bases stayed unmatched. As DNA, the CDR3 is TGTGCCAGCAGCTCCCGAGGTAGCGGGAGCGAGACCCAGTACTTC. Translated: CASSSRGSGSETQYF.

The chain joins TRBV29-1 to TRBJ2-1; weak D call: TRBD2 (6 bases). V lost 4 bases and J 0 bases, leaving 19 bases between the germline ends. The CDR3 is 17 amino acids. Germline V CDR1 and CDR2: SQVTM, ANQGSEA. CDR3 DNA: TGCAGCGTTGGCGGGGCAAAACTGGGGAGCTCCTACAATGAGCAGTTCTTC. Translation: CSVGGAKLGSSYNEQFF.

The sample holds one count of this clone. The chain joins TRBV29-1 to TRBJ2-2, with TRBD2 as a possible D gene (6 bases). Germline-derived CDR1 and CDR2 are SQVTM and ANQGSEA. The CDR3 runs 15 residues. Trimming cost V 7 bases and J 3 bases, with 18 bases left between them. CDR3 bases: TGCAGCGGCCTTCCCGGGACTTCACACACCGGGGAGCTGTTTTTT. This sequence encodes CSGLPGTSHTGELFF.

The chain carries TRBV10-3 and TRBJ1-1; D remains ambiguous. Germline-derived CDR1 and CDR2 are ENHRY and SYGVKD. V gave up 4 bases and J gave up 1 base, with 4 bases separating them. This CDR3 contains 12 residues. The CDR3 nucleotides read TGTGCCATCAGTGGCAGGAACACTGAAGCTTTCTTT. Protein sequence: CAISGRNTEAFF.

The chain employs TRBV6-1 and TRBJ2-2; 8 bases are a match to TRBD1. CDR3 length equals 16 residues. The ends lost 5 bases at V and 4 bases at J; junction bases unmatched: 9. Germline-derived CDR1 and CDR2 are MNHNS and SASEGT. The CDR3 reads CASSKGQGRGTGELFF. Here the CDR3 DNA reads TGTGCCAGCAGTAAAGGACAGGGTCGTGGCACCGGGGAGCTGTTTTTT.

The J gene is TRBJ2-7, the V gene TRBV19; 13 nucleotides match TRBD2. The CDR3 consists of 16 residues. Losses at the gene ends were 3 bases for V and 1 base for J; bases not matched to a gene: 3. Germline V gene lookup returns CDR1 LNHDA and CDR2 SQIVND (reference sequence). CDR3 sequence: CASSMGLAGISYEQYF. The CDR3 region has the DNA TGTGCCAGTAGTATGGGACTAGCGGGGATATCCTACGAGCAGTACTTC. Complete variable domain (other parts from reference TRBV19 and TRBJ2-7): DGGITQSPKYLFRKEGQNVTLSCEQNLNHDAMYWYRQDPGQGLRLIYYSQIVNDFQKGDIAEGYSVSREKKESFPLTVTSAQKNPTAFYLCASSMGLAGISYEQYFGPGTRLTVT.

CDR3 sequence reads: CASSRAGTAIGNTIYF. The CDR3, as DNA: TGTGCCAGCAGCCGAGCCGGGACAGCGATTGGAAACACCATATATTTT. The chain joins TRBV11-2 to TRBJ1-3; TRBD1 matches 7 bases. Trimming removed 5 bases from V and 3 bases from J; junction bases left unmatched: 10. The CDR3 is made up of 16 amino acids. In germline, CDR1 is SGHAT, CDR2 FQNNGV.

In nucleotides, the CDR3 is TGTGCCAGCAGCCAAGTAGCGGGACTCTCCTACAATGAGCAGTTCTTC. Protein product: CASSQVAGLSYNEQFF. J is TRBJ2-1 and V is TRBV4-2; 8 bases match TRBD2. The CDR3 consists of 16 residues. CDR1 and CDR2 (germline): LGHNA, YNFKEQ. Losses at the gene ends were 1 base for V and 0 bases for J; bases not matched to a gene: 2.

The chain has TRBV5-8 and TRBJ1-1; D is possibly TRBD1 (6 bases). There are 12 residues in the CDR3. Germline CDR1 is SGHTS and CDR2 is YDEGEE. Trimming removed 4 bases from V and 8 bases from J, with 12 bases in between. CDR3 nucleotides: TGTGCCAGCAGCCGCAGGGGCCCCGAAGCTTTCTTT. Translated, it gives CASSRRGPEAFF.

V and J are TRBV6-2 or TRBV6-3 and TRBJ2-3, with TRBD2 matching 10 bases. The germline V gene encodes CDR1 MNHEY and CDR2 SVGEGT. This CDR3 has 19 residues. After removal of 2 bases from V and 0 bases from J, the junction contained 11 bases not matched to a gene. The CDR3 DNA reads TGTGCCAGCAGTTACCCCCTGCTAGCGGGAGACACGAGCACAGATACGCAGTATTTT. This codes for CASSYPLLAGDTSTDTQYF.